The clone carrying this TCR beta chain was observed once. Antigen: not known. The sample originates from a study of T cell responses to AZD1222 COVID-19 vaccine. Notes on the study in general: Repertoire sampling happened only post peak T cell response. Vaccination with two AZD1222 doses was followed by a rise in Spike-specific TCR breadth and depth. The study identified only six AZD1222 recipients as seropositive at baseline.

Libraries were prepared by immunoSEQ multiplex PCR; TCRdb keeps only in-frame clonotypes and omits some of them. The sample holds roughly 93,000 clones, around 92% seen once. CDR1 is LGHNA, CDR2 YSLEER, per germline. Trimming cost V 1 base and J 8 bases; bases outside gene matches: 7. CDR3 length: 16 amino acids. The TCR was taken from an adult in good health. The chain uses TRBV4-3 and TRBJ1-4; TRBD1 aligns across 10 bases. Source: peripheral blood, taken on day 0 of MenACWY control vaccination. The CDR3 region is CASSQATGTGAEKLFF. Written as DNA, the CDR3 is TGCGCCAGCAGCCAAGCGACAGGGACAGGGGCGGAAAAACTGTTTTTT.